The present entry profiles one T cell receptor (beta chain) with its context. Antigen: not known. Germline V gene sequence: CDR1 MDHEN, CDR2 SYDVKM. V dropped 5 bases and J dropped 7; count of bases not matched to a gene: 16. The CDR3 sequence is 17 residues long. These data belong to a study of T-cell memory formation after mild COVID-19. After 5'RACE with constant-segment primers, TCR alpha and TCR beta cDNA libraries carrying sample barcodes and UMIs were obtained. Via MiXCR, TCRdb re-called the 5' RACE reads, giving one row per CDR3 protein. The table records about 240,000 distinct CDR3 sequences, 8.5% to 9.5% of them present only once. Study outcomes and limitations: The pre-infection memory compartment contained some responding clones, suggesting cross-reactive memory joined.

This TCR came from a man between 18 and 29 years old who had mild COVID-19 (a few samples of this study predate the infection). Cell type and time point are not known. Sequencing used PBMCs or a T cell subset sorted from them (not recorded which). The gene calls are TRBV28 and TRBJ1-3; 8 nucleotides match TRBD1. Here the CDR3 DNA reads TGTGCCAGCAGTGCTCCCCTCTACAGGGGGTCGTGGAACACCATATATTTT. Its translation is CASSAPLYRGSWNTIYF.